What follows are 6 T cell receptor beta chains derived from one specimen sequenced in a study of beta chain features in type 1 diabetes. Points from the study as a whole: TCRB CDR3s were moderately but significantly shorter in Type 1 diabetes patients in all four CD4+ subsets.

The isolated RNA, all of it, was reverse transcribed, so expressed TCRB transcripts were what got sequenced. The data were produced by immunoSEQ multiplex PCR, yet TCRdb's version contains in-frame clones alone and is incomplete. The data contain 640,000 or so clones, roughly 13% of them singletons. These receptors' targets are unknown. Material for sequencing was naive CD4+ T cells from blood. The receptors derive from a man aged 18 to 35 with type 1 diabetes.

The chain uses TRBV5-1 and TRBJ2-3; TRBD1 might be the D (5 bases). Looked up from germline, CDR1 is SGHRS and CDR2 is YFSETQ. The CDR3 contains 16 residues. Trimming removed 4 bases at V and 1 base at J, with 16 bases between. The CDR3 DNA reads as TGCGCCAGCAGCGTTGTGGGGCCGGCTGGCACAGATACGCAGTATTTT. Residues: CASSVVGPAGTDTQYF.

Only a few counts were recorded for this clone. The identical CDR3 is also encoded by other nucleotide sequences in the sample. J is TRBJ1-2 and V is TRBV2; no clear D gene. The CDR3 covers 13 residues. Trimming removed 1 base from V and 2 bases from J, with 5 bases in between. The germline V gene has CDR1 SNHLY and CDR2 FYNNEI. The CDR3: CASSEDGNYGYTF. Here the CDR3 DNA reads TGTGCCAGCAGTGAAGACGGGAACTATGGCTACACCTTC. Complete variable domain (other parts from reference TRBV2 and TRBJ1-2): EPEVTQTPSHQVTQMGQEVILRCVPISNHLYFYWYRQILGQKVEFLVSFYNNEISEKSEIFDDQFSVERPDGSNFTLKIRSTKLEDSAMYFCASSEDGNYGYTFGSGTRLTVV.

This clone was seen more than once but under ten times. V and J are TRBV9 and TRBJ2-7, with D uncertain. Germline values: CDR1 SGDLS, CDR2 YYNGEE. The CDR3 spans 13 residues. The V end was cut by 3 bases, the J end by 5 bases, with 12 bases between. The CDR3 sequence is CASSGQGIHEQYF. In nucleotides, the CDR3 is TGTGCCAGCAGCGGCCAAGGGATCCACGAGCAGTACTTC.

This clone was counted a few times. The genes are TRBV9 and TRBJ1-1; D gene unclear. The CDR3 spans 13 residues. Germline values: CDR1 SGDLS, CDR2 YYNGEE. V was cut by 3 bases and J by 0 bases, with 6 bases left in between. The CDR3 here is CASSGEMNTEAFF. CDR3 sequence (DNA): TGTGCCAGCAGCGGGGAGATGAACACTGAAGCTTTCTTT.

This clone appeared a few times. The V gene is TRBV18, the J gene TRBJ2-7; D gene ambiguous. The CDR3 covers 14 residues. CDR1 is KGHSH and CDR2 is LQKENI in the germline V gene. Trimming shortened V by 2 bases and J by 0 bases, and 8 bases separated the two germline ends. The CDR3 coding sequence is TGTGCCAGCTCACCATCGGGCGACTCCTACGAGCAGTACTTC. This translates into CASSPSGDSYEQYF.

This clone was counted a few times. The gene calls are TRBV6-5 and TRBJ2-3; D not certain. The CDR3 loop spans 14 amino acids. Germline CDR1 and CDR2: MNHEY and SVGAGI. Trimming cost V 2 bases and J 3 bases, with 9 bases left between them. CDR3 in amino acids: CASSYPGRTDTQYF. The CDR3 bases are TGTGCCAGCAGTTACCCTGGACGTACAGATACGCAGTATTTT.